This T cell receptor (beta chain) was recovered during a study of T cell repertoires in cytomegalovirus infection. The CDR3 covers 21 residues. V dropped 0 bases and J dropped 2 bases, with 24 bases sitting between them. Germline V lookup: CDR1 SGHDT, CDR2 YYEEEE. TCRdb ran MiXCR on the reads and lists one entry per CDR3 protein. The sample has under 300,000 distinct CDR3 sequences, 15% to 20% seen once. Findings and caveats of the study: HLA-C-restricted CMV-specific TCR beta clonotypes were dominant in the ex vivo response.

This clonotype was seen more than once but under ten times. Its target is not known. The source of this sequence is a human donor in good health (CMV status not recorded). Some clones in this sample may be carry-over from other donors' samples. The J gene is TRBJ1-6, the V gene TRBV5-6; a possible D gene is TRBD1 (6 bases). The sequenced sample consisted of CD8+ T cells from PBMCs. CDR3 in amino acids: CASSLGATVGRGIPYNSPLHF. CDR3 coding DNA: TGTGCCAGCAGCTTGGGAGCGACTGTTGGCAGGGGAATCCCCTATAATTCACCCCTCCACTTT.